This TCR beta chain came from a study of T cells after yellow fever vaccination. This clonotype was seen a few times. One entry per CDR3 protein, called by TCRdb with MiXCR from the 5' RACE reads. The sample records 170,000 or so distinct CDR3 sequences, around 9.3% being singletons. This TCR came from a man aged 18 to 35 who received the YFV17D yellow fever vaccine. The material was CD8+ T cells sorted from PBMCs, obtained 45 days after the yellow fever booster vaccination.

The CDR3 DNA reads TGTGCCAGCAGTACAGGGTTTGGGGGGAACACTGAAGCTTTCTTT. It encodes CASSTGFGGNTEAFF. The V gene is TRBV27, the J gene TRBJ1-1; D is perhaps TRBD1 (6 bases). Germline loops: CDR1 MNHEY, CDR2 SMNVEV (reference sequence). V was pared by 5 bases and J by 1 base, with 14 bases between. The CDR3 is 15 residues long.